The clone carrying this T cell receptor beta chain was counted only a few times. The source of the sample is a study of CD8+ T cells in alopecia areata. After isolation, RNA underwent reverse transcription to generate cDNA as the sequencing template. The data were produced by immunoSEQ multiplex PCR, yet TCRdb's version contains in-frame clones alone and is incomplete. The repertoire holds about 64,000 clones, with roughly 46% as singletons. CDR3 length equals 10 residues. V was shortened by 3 bases and J by 4 bases, with 3 bases between the two germline ends. The germline V gene encodes CDR1 SQVTM and CDR2 ANQGSEA.

This chain joins TRBV29-1 and TRBJ2-5; D gene unclear. The sequence was collected from a human donor with alopecia areata. Sequenced sample: NKG2D-low CD8+ T cells sorted from blood. This CDR3 reads CSVDSETQYF. The CDR3 DNA reads as TGCAGCGTTGATTCAGAGACCCAGTACTTC.